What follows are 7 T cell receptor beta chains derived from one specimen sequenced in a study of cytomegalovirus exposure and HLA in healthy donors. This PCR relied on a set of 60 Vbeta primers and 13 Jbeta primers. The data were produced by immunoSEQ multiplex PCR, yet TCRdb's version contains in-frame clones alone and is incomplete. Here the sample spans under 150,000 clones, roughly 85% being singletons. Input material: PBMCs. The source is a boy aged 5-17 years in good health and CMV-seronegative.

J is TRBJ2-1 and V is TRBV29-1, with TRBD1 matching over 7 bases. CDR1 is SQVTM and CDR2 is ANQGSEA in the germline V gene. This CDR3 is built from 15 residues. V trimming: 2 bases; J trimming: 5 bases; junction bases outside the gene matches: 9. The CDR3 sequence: CSVEPRGLWDNEQFF. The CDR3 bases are TGCAGCGTTGAACCTAGGGGGCTGTGGGACAATGAGCAGTTCTTC.

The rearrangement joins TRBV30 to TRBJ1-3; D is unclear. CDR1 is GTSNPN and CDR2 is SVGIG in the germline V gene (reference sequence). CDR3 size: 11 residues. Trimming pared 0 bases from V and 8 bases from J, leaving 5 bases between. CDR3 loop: CAWSVLYTIYF. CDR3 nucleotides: TGTGCCTGGAGTGTACTGTACACCATATATTTT.

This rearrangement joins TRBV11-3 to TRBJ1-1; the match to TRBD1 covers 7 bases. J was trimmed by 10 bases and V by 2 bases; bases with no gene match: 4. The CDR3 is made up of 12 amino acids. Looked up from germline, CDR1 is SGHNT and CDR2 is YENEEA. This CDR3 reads CASSLTGVAAFF. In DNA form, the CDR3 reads TGTGCCAGCAGCTTAACAGGGGTGGCAGCTTTCTTT. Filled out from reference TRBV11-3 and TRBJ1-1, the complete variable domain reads EAGVVQSPRYKIIEKKQPVAFWCNPISGHNTLYWYLQNLGQGPELLIRYENEEAVDDSQLPKDRFSAERLKGVDSTLKIQPAELGDSAVYLCASSLTGVAAFFGQGTRLTVV.

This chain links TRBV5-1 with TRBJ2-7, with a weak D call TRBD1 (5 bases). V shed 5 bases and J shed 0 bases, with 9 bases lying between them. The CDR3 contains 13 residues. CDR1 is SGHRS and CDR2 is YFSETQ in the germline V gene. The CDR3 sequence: CASRQVSSYEQYF. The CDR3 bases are TGCGCCAGCAGACAGGTGAGCTCCTACGAGCAGTACTTC.

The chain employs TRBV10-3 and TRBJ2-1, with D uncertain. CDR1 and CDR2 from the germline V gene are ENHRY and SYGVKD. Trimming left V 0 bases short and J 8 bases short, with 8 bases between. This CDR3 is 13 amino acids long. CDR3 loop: CAISESTRDEQFF. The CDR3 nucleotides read TGTGCCATCAGTGAGTCGACTCGGGATGAGCAGTTCTTC.

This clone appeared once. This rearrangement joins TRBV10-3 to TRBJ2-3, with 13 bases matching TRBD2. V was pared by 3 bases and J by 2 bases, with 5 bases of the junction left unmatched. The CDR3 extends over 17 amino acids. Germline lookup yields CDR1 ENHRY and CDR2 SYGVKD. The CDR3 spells CAISDLGLAGNTDTQYF. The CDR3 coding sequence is TGTGCCATCAGTGACCTGGGACTAGCGGGGAACACAGATACGCAGTATTTT.

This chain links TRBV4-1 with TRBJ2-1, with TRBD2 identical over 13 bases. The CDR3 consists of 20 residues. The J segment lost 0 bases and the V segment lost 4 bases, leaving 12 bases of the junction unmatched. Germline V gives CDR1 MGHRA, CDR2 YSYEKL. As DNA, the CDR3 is TGCGCCAGCAGCCCTTGGACTAGCGGGAGTACGGTAGGCTCCTACAATGAGCAGTTCTTC. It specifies CASSPWTSGSTVGSYNEQFF.